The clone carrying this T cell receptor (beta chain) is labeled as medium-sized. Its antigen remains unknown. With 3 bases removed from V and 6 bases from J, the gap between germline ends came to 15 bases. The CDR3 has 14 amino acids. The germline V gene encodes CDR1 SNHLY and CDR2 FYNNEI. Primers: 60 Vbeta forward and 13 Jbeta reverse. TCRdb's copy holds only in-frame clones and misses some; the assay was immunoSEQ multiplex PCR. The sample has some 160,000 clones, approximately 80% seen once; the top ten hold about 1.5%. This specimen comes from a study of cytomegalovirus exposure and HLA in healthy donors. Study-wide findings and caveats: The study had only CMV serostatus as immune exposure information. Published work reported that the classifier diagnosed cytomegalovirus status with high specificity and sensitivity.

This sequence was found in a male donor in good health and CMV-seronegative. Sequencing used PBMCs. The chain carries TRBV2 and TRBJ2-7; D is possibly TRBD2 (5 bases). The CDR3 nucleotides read TGTGCCAGCAGTGAGGATGAGGACTTCGCCGAGCAGTACTTC. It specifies CASSEDEDFAEQYF. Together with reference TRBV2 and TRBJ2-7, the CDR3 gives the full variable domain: EPEVTQTPSHQVTQMGQEVILRCVPISNHLYFYWYRQILGQKVEFLVSFYNNEISEKSEIFDDQFSVERPDGSNFTLKIRSTKLEDSAMYFCASSEDEDFAEQYFGPGTRLTVT.